Sequencing of this TCR beta chain was carried out in a study of T cells in Graves' hyperthyroidism and ophthalmopathy. Study-level points and caveats: Stable hyperthyroidism and ophthalmopathy were separated using 13 V-J signatures. In blood, most of the thyroid clonotypes expanded above 0.001 were also present.

CDR3 size: 14 residues. Germline V gene sequence: CDR1 MNHNS, CDR2 SASEGT. Trimming pared 8 bases from V and 5 bases from J, leaving 18 bases between. Patients aged 18 to 65 had newly diagnosed hyperthyroidism lasting under 2 months. Thyroid ultrasound, orbital computed tomography, clinical symptoms, and serum thyroxine and TRAb underpinned diagnoses. In its sample, this clonotype was seen many times. Its target is unknown. Template material for amplifying TCR beta CDR3 regions consisted of RNA transcripts. TCR CDR3 underwent first-round RT-PCR with the HTBI primer set. TCRdb re-called the multiplex PCR reads through MiXCR, storing one row per CDR3 protein. The sample holds roughly 350,000 distinct CDR3 sequences, approximately 15% seen once.

The origin of this receptor is a woman in her 30s with Graves' hyperthyroidism. The sample consisted of blood. V is TRBV6-1 and J is TRBJ1-1, with D hard to call. The CDR3 DNA reads TGTGCCAGCGTTCCCCGACGCGCGGAAACTGAAGCTTTCTTT. It yields the protein CASVPRRAETEAFF.